This is a list of T cell receptor beta chains from one sample in a study of blood T cell repertoires in COVID-19. Method: immunoSEQ multiplex PCR; TCRdb's copy keeps in-frame clones and lacks some. The profile covers about 280,000 clones, with over 75% appearing a single time and about an eighth taken by the ten largest. Source material: peripheral blood. The receptors stem from a human donor in a cohort sampled during active COVID-19. Each CDR3 is given with its conserved first and last residue.

CDR3aa: CASSQGSARAQETQYF
j_gene: TRBJ2-5
v_gene: TRBV4-2

CDR3aa: CATSRDRTGIPLHF
j_gene: TRBJ1-6
v_gene: TRBV15

CDR3aa: CASRAGLNTGELFF
j_gene: TRBJ2-2
v_gene: TRBV7-9

CDR3aa: CSVAKGVTGNEQFF
j_gene: TRBJ2-1
v_gene: TRBV29-1

CDR3aa: CASSSREGLTQYF
j_gene: TRBJ2-3
v_gene: TRBV11-2

CDR3aa: CASSWTGQGAGELFF
j_gene: TRBJ2-2
v_gene: TRBV6-5

CDR3aa: CASTPYRDRDVGELFF
j_gene: TRBJ2-2
v_gene: TRBV7-9

CDR3aa: CASSTQTGGGETQYF
j_gene: TRBJ2-5
v_gene: TRBV19

CDR3aa: CASSPAGGDTQYF
j_gene: TRBJ2-3
v_gene: TRBV3-1/TRBV3-2

CDR3aa: CATSDSTGAKTEAFF
j_gene: TRBJ1-1
v_gene: TRBV24-1

CDR3aa: CASSLGGQMSSGNTIYF
j_gene: TRBJ1-3
v_gene: TRBV7-2

CDR3aa: CASSYRGQDGRSSYNEQFF
j_gene: TRBJ2-1
v_gene: TRBV5-1

CDR3aa: CASSPAGTSRYEQYF
j_gene: TRBJ2-7
v_gene: TRBV6-5

CDR3aa: CASSLAAGTVNQPQHF
j_gene: TRBJ1-5
v_gene: TRBV7-2

CDR3aa: CASSPWGQSNQPQHF
j_gene: TRBJ1-5
v_gene: TRBV27

CDR3aa: CASSSYTEAFF
j_gene: TRBJ1-1
v_gene: TRBV6-5

CDR3aa: CASTRSSGSVYEQFF
j_gene: TRBJ2-1
v_gene: TRBV28

CDR3aa: CASSSSGDNEQFF
j_gene: TRBJ2-1
v_gene: TRBV6-6

CDR3aa: CASSPRLAAPYEQYF
j_gene: TRBJ2-7
v_gene: TRBV7-9

CDR3aa: CASSLDLASGSRNEQFF
j_gene: TRBJ2-1
v_gene: TRBV11-2